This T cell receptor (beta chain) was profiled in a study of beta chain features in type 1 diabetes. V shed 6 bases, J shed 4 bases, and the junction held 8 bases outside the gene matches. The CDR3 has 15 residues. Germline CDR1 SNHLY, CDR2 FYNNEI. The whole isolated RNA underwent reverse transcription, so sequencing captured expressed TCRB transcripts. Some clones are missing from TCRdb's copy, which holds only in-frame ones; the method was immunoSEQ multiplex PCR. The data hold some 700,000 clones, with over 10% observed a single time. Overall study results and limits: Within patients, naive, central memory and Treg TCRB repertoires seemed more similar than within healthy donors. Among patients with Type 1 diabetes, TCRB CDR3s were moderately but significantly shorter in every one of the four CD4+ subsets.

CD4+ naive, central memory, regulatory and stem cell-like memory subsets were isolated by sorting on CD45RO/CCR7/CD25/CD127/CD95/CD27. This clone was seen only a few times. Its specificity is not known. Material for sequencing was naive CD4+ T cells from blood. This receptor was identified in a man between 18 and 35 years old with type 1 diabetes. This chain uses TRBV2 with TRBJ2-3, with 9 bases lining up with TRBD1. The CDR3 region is CASSQQGAFADTQYF. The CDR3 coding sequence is TGTGCCAGCAGCCAACAGGGGGCGTTCGCAGATACGCAGTATTTT.